The 19 T cell receptor beta chains below were found in one sample sequenced in a study of shared clonotypes between healthy human individuals. TCRdb keeps only in-frame clones here, not all; method: immunoSEQ multiplex PCR. The data contain over 400,000 clones, almost 80% of them singletons. Material: PBMCs. Source of these receptors: a middle-aged woman in good health. Some clones in this sample may be carry-over from other donors' samples.

This clone was seen just once. The chain couples TRBV10-2 to TRBJ2-5, with a weak D call TRBD1 (6 bases). Germline CDR1 is WSHSY and CDR2 is SAAADI. This CDR3 is 14 amino acids long. With 9 bases removed from V and 5 bases from J, the gap between germline ends came to 19 bases. Here the CDR3 reads CASTWTALTETQYF. CDR3 DNA: TGCGCCAGTACCTGGACAGCTCTGACGGAGACCCAGTACTTC.

This chain uses TRBV7-2 with TRBJ2-2, with 9 bases aligning to TRBD2. This CDR3 has 15 residues. Trimming at V came to 4 bases and at J to 4 bases, leaving 4 bases not matched to a gene. The germline gives CDR1 SGHTA, CDR2 FQGNSA. The CDR3 loop reads CASSSLAGATGELFF. Here the CDR3 DNA reads TGTGCCAGCAGCTCCTTAGCGGGAGCCACCGGGGAGCTGTTTTTT.

The chain recombines TRBV5-1 with TRBJ2-7, with TRBD2 matching over 11 bases. The germline CDR1 and CDR2 sequences are SGHRS and YFSETQ. The CDR3 has 17 residues. After removal of 0 bases from V and 1 base from J, the junction contained 6 bases not matched to a gene. The DNA for the CDR3 is TGCGCCAGCAGCTTGGCCTTCCGGACTAGCGGGTCCTACGAGCAGTACTTC. Translation: CASSLAFRTSGSYEQYF.

V is TRBV30 and J is TRBJ1-6; D is possibly TRBD1 (5 bases). Germline CDR1 GTSNPN, CDR2 SVGIG (reference sequence). The CDR3 length is 13 residues. Trimming cost V 2 bases and J 5 bases, with 7 bases left between them. CDR3 in amino acids: CAWSRGNNSPLHF. The CDR3 nucleotides read TGTGCCTGGAGTAGGGGAAATAATTCACCCCTCCACTTT.

This chain links TRBV19 with TRBJ2-7; TRBD1 matches at 12 bases. From germline, CDR1 is LNHDA and CDR2 SQIVND (reference sequence). Germline trimming cut 5 bases from V and 7 bases from J; bases unmatched to any gene: 12. This CDR3 contains 16 residues. As DNA, the CDR3 is TGTGCCAGTAGTCCGACCCCGGGACAGGGGGCGGGTGAGCAGTACTTC. This encodes CASSPTPGQGAGEQYF.

The chain carries TRBV11-2 and TRBJ2-3, with TRBD1 matching over 11 bases. The CDR3 totals 15 residues. Per the germline V gene, CDR1 is SGHAT and CDR2 is FQNNGV. Germline trimming cut 4 bases from V and 5 bases from J; bases unmatched to any gene: 5. CDR3: CASSSGQGAVDTQYF. CDR3 in DNA: TGTGCCAGCAGCTCTGGACAGGGGGCCGTAGATACGCAGTATTTT.

The V gene is TRBV9, the J gene TRBJ2-7; D remains ambiguous. The length of the CDR3 is 13 residues. Germline V gene lookup returns CDR1 SGDLS and CDR2 YYNGEE. V was shortened by 4 bases and J by 7 bases, with 15 bases between the two germline ends. CDR3 sequence (DNA): TGTGCCAGCAGCCGTAGTTTAGTCGGAGAGCAGTACTTC. This gives the protein CASSRSLVGEQYF.

The gene calls are TRBV7-3 and TRBJ2-1, with 8 bases lining up with TRBD2. After removal of 4 bases from V and 6 bases from J, the junction contained 5 bases not matched to a gene. The CDR3 loop spans 14 amino acids. Looked up from germline, CDR1 is SGHTA and CDR2 is FQGTGA. In DNA, the CDR3 is TGTGCCAGCAGCTCCGGGACTAGTGGCAATGAGCAGTTCTTC. Its protein product is CASSSGTSGNEQFF.

This clone appeared a few times. The rearrangement joins TRBV4-3 to TRBJ1-5; D is ambiguous. Germline assignment: CDR1 LGHNA and CDR2 YSLEER. This CDR3 has 14 residues. Trimming took 0 bases from V and 4 from J, leaving 7 bases between them. The CDR3 region is CASSQDLINQPQHF. The CDR3 region has the DNA TGCGCCAGCAGCCAAGACTTAATAAATCAGCCCCAGCATTTT.

V is TRBV19 and J is TRBJ1-1; D remains ambiguous. Trimming shortened V by 4 bases and J by 7 bases, and 10 bases separated the two germline ends. The CDR3 totals 12 residues. The germline CDR1 and CDR2 sequences are LNHDA and SQIVND (reference sequence). The CDR3 DNA sequence: TGTGCCAGTAGTAGGGAAGATGGTGAAGCTTTCTTT. Protein sequence: CASSREDGEAFF.

V usage is TRBV4-2 and J usage is TRBJ2-1; D perhaps matches TRBD2 (6 bases). The CDR3 has 13 amino acids. In germline, CDR1 is LGHNA, CDR2 YNFKEQ. V lost 2 bases to trimming and J lost 9 bases, with 11 bases between them. CDR3 bases: TGTGCCAGCAGCCAAATTGCGGGAAGTGAGCAGTTCTTC. Its protein product is CASSQIAGSEQFF.

The chain is built from TRBV7-3 and TRBJ2-5; TRBD2 aligns across 11 bases. The CDR3 is 15 residues long. The germline CDR1 and CDR2 sequences are SGHTA and FQGTGA. Trimming took 5 bases from V and 4 from J; bases not matched to a gene: 6. This CDR3 reads CASSAAGLAGETQYF. The CDR3 DNA reads TGTGCCAGCAGCGCCGCCGGACTAGCGGGAGAGACCCAGTACTTC.

The gene calls are TRBV5-1 and TRBJ1-1; maybe TRBD1 (6 bases). Trimming removed 5 bases at V and 1 base at J, with 27 bases between. There are 19 residues in the CDR3. Germline V gives CDR1 SGHRS, CDR2 YFSETQ. The CDR3 region is CASRTGLGGLKVENTEAFF. The CDR3, as DNA: TGCGCCAGCAGAACCGGACTTGGGGGCTTGAAAGTTGAGAACACTGAAGCTTTCTTT.

The chain joins TRBV10-2 to TRBJ2-7; the match to TRBD2 covers 9 bases. V shed 6 bases and J 2 bases; nucleotides not matched to a gene: 5. Germline CDR1 WSHSY, CDR2 SAAADI. The CDR3 extends over 14 amino acids. The CDR3 here is CASRAAGGTYEQYF. In DNA form, the CDR3 reads TGCGCCAGCAGGGCAGCGGGAGGAACCTACGAGCAGTACTTC.

The table lists this clone with a few counts. V usage is TRBV2 and J usage is TRBJ2-1; 9 nucleotides align to TRBD1. V gave up 8 bases and J gave up 9 bases; unmatched junction bases: 8. Germline CDR1 is SNHLY and CDR2 is FYNNEI. The CDR3 extends over 13 amino acids. CDR3 in amino acids: CASGRQGVTEQFF. The CDR3 region has the DNA TGTGCCAGCGGTCGACAGGGGGTTACTGAGCAGTTCTTC.

This clone was counted once. The chain couples TRBV7-9 to TRBJ1-1, with D hard to call. The CDR3 spans 13 residues. Germline values: CDR1 SEHNR, CDR2 FQNEAQ (reference sequence). The germline V and J ends were trimmed by 5 bases and 1 base, with 8 bases remaining between them. The CDR3 here is CASSRVGNTEAFF. The CDR3 DNA reads TGTGCCAGCAGCAGGGTCGGGAACACTGAAGCTTTCTTT.

The V and J genes are TRBV11-1 and TRBJ2-1; 13 bases are shared with TRBD2. Germline CDR1 is SGHAT and CDR2 is FQDESV (reference sequence). The CDR3 length is 13 residues. Trimming cost V 5 bases and J 10 bases; bases outside gene matches: 2. The CDR3 spells CASSRLAGGEQFF. In DNA form, the CDR3 reads TGTGCCAGCAGCCGACTAGCGGGAGGCGAGCAGTTCTTC.

The chain couples TRBV7-9 to TRBJ2-7; D ambiguous. Germline CDR1 reads SEHNR; CDR2 reads FQNEAQ (reference sequence). The CDR3 has 13 residues. V lost 1 base, J lost 3 bases, and 7 bases lay in between. The CDR3 spells CASSLDVGYEQYF. Here the CDR3 DNA reads TGTGCCAGCAGCTTAGACGTTGGCTACGAGCAGTACTTC.

The chain joins TRBV4-3 to TRBJ2-7, with D tentatively TRBD1 or TRBD2 (5 bases each). The CDR3 sequence is 15 residues long. From germline, CDR1 is LGHNA and CDR2 YSLEER. With 1 base removed from V and 1 base from J, the gap between germline ends came to 11 bases. The DNA of the CDR3 is TGCGCCAGCAGCCAAGGGTCAGGGAGATCCTACGAGCAGTACTTC. Its protein is CASSQGSGRSYEQYF.